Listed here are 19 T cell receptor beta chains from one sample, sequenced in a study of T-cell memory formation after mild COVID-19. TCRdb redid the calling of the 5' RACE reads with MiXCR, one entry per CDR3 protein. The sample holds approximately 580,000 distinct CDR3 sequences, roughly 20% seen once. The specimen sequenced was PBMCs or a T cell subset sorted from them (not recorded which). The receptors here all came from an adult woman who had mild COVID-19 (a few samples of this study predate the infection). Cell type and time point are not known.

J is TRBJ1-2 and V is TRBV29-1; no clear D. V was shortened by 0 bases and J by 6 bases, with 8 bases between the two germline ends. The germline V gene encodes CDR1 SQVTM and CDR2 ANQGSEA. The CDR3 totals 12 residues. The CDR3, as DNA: TGCAGCGTTGAAGAGTTGGGCGATGGCTACACCTTC. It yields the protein CSVEELGDGYTF. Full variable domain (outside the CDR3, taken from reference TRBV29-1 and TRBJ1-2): SAVISQKPSRDICQRGTSLTIQCQVDSQVTMMFWYRQQPGQSLTLIATANQGSEATYESGFVIDKFPISRPNLTFSTLTVSNMSPEDSSIYLCSVEELGDGYTFGSGTRLTVV.

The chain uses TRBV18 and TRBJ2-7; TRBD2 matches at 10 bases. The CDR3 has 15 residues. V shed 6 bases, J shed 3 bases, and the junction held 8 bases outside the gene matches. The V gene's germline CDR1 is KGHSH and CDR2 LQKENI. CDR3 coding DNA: TGTGCCAGCTCCTCTGGTAGCGGGGGGATCTACGAGCAGTACTTC. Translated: CASSSGSGGIYEQYF.

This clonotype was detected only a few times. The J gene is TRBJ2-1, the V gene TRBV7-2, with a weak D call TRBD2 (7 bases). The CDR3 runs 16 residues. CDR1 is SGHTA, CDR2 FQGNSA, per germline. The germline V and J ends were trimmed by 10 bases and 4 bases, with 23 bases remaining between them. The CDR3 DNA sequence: TGTGCCACACTTAGGGGGGGGCGTGGGATTTACAATGAGCAGTTCTTC. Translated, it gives CATLRGGRGIYNEQFF.

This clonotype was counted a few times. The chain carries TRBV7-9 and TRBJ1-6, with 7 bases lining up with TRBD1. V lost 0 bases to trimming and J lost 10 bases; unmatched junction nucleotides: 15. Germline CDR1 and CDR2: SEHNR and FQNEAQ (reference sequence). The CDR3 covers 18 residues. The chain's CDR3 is CASSLARGLLQGPSPLHF. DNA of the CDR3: TGTGCCAGCAGCTTAGCGAGGGGGCTTTTGCAGGGCCCCTCACCCCTCCACTTT. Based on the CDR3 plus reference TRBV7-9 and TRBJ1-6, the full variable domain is DTGVSQNPRHKITKRGQNVTFRCDPISEHNRLYWYRQTLGQGPEFLTYFQNEAQLEKSRLLSDRFSAERPKGSFSTLEIQRTEQGDSAMYLCASSLARGLLQGPSPLHFGNGTRLTVT.

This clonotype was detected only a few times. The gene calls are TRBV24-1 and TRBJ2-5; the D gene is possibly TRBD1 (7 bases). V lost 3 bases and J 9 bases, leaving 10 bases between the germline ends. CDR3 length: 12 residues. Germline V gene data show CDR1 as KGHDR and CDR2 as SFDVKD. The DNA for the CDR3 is TGTGCCACCAGTGATCTCAGGGGGGCCCAGTACTTC. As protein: CATSDLRGAQYF.

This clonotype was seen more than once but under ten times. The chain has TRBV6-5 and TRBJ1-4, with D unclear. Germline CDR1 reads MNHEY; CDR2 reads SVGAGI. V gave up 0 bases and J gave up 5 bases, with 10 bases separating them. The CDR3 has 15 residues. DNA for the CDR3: TGTGCCAGCAGTTACTCGAGTCCGGGCAATGAAAAACTGTTTTTT. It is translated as CASSYSSPGNEKLFF.

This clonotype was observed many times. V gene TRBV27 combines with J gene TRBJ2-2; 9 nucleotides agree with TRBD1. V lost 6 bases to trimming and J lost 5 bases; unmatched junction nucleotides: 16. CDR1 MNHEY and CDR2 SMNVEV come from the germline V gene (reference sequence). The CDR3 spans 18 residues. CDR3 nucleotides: TGTGCCAGCAGGCCGGGACAGGGTGGAGTCGGGCGGACCGGGGAGCTGTTTTTT. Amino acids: CASRPGQGGVGRTGELFF.

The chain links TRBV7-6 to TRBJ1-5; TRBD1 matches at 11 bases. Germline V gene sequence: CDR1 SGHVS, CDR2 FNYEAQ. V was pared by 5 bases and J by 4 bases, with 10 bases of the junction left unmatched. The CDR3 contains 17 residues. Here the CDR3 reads CASSRVSGTGGNQPQHF. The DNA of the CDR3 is TGTGCCAGCAGCCGCGTCTCCGGGACAGGGGGGAATCAGCCCCAGCATTTT.

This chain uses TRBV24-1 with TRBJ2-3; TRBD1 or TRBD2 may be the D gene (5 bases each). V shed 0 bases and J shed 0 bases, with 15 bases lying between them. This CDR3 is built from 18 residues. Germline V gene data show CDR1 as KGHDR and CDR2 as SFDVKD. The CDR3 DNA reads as TGTGCCACCAGTGATTTGATTGGGACCAGCATTAGCACAGATACGCAGTATTTT. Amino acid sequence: CATSDLIGTSISTDTQYF.

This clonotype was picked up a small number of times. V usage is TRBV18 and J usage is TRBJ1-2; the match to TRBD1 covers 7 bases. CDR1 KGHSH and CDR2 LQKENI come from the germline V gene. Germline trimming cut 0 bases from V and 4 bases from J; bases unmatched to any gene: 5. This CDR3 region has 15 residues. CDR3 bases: TGTGCCAGCTCACCACCGACAGGGACAAGCTATGGCTACACCTTC. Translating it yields CASSPPTGTSYGYTF.

CDR3 residues: CASSALTGMAPDTQYF. CDR3 DNA: TGTGCCAGCAGCGCCCTGACAGGGATGGCCCCAGATACGCAGTATTTT. The gene calls are TRBV9 and TRBJ2-3; 7 bases fit TRBD1. The CDR3 contains 16 residues. V lost 3 bases to trimming and J lost 4 bases; unmatched junction nucleotides: 11. Looked up from germline, CDR1 is SGDLS and CDR2 is YYNGEE.

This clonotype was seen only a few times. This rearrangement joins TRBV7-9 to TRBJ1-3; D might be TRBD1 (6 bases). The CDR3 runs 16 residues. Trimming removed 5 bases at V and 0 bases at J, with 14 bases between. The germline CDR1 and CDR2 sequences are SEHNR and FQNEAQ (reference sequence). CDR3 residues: CASSPKTGYSGNTIYF. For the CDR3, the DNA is TGTGCCAGCAGCCCAAAAACAGGGTACTCTGGAAACACCATATATTTT.

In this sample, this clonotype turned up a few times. CDR3 DNA: TGTGCCACCAGCAACGTAAGGGGCAACTACGAGCAGTACTTC. Protein product: CATSNVRGNYEQYF. V usage is TRBV15 and J usage is TRBJ2-7; possible D gene TRBD1, 5 bases. CDR3 length: 14 residues. V lost 4 bases and J 3 bases, leaving 13 bases between the germline ends. The germline gives CDR1 LNHNV, CDR2 YYDKDF (reference sequence).

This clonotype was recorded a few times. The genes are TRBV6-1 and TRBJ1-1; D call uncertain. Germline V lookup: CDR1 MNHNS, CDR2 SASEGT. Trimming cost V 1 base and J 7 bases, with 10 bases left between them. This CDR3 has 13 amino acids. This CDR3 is CASSEDTDLEAFF. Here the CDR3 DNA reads TGTGCCAGCAGTGAAGATACAGACCTTGAAGCTTTCTTT.

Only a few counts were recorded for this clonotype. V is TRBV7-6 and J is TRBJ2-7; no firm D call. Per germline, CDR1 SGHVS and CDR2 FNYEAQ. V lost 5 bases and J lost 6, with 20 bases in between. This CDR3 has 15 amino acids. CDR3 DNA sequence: TGTGCCAGCAGCACCGAGACTCCCATCGCTACCGAGCAGTACTTC. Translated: CASSTETPIATEQYF.

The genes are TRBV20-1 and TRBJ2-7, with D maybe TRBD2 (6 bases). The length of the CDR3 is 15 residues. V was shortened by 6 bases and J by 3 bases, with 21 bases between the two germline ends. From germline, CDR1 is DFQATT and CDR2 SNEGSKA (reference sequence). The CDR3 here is CSAAPLACELYEQYF. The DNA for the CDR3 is TGCAGTGCCGCACCGCTAGCGTGTGAGCTCTACGAGCAGTACTTC.

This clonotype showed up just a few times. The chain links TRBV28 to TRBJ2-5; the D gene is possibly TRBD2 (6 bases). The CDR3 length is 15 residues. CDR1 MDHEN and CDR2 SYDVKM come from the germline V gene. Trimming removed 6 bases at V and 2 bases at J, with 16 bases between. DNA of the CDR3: TGTGCCAGCAGCCGATTTTCCGGGAGACAAGAGACCCAGTACTTC. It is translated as CASSRFSGRQETQYF.

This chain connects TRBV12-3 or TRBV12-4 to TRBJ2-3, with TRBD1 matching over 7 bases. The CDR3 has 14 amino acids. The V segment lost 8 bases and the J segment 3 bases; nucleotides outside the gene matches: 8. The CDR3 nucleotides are TGTGCCAGCTCGGACAGGTTGGTGACAGATACGCAGTATTTT. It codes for CASSDRLVTDTQYF.

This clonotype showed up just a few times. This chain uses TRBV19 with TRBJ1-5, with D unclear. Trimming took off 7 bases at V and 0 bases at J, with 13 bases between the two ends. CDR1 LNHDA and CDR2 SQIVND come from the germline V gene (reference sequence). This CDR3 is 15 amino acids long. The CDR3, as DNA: TGTGCCAGTAAGCCCCCGGAAGTTAGCAATCAGCCCCAGCATTTT. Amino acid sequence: CASKPPEVSNQPQHF.